The clone carrying this T cell receptor beta chain was seen a few times. As yet, its antigen is unknown. The data originate from a study of identical twins. Study-wide results and caveats: The models gave estimates that fell short of the out-of-frame TCR alpha sharing seen in monozygotic twins. Insertion counts were lower in abundant cord blood beta clonotypes, a trend that memory repertoires did not show. In beta out-of-frame sequences, the excess sharing between twins was weaker.

The trim removed 4 bases at V and 2 bases at J, leaving 7 bases unmatched. Looked up from germline, CDR1 is SGHRS and CDR2 is YFSETQ. This CDR3 spans 17 amino acids. The authors used template switching to add a universal primer site and gave cDNA unique molecular identifiers. TCRdb redid the calling of the 5' RACE reads with MiXCR, one entry per CDR3 protein. The table records 500,000 or so distinct CDR3 sequences, approximately 14% of them present only once. This same sample was also taken into another study, of yellow fever vaccine responses in identical twins.

This TCR was recovered from a woman aged 18-30 years in good health. Sequenced input: CD4+ T cells sorted from blood. The rearrangement links TRBV5-1 to TRBJ2-3, with 13 bases that match TRBD2. The CDR3 DNA is TGCGCCAGCAGCCCCCTCGGACTAGCGGGGGCCACAGATACGCAGTATTTT. Translated: CASSPLGLAGATDTQYF.